These 8 T cell receptor beta chains share one sample of origin, sequenced in a study of beta chain features in type 1 diabetes. Study findings and constraints: Shortening of TCRB CDR3s, moderate but significant, appeared in all four CD4+ subsets of Type 1 diabetes patients.

Expressed TCRB transcripts got sequenced, as all isolated RNA was reverse transcribed. TCRdb's copy holds only in-frame clones and misses some; the assay was immunoSEQ multiplex PCR. The sample carries roughly 700,000 clones, around an eighth recorded once. These TCRs' antigens remain unknown. What was sequenced was naive CD4+ T cells from blood. These receptors were collected from a man aged 18 to 29 with type 1 diabetes.

CDR3: CASSTRAVQYF. In nucleotides, the CDR3 is TGTGCCAGCAGTACTCGGGCTGTGCAGTACTTC. The V call is TRBV27, the J call TRBJ2-7, with D unclear. V was pared by 5 bases and J by 9 bases, with 11 bases between. Per the germline V gene, CDR1 is MNHEY and CDR2 is SMNVEV (reference sequence). This CDR3 has 11 amino acids.

The gene calls are TRBV25-1 and TRBJ2-7, with TRBD1 matching over 7 bases. This CDR3 is 16 amino acids long. Germline CDR1 reads MGHDK; CDR2 reads SYGVNS. Trimming at V came to 1 base and at J to 2 bases, leaving 8 bases not matched to a gene. CDR3 loop: CASSESAGGETYEQYF. CDR3 bases: TGTGCCAGCAGTGAATCAGCAGGGGGAGAAACCTACGAGCAGTACTTC.

This chain connects TRBV7-9 to TRBJ2-5; D gene ambiguous. Trimming removed 3 bases from V and 5 bases from J, with 10 bases in between. The length of the CDR3 is 13 residues. The germline CDR1 and CDR2 sequences are SEHNR and FQNEAQ (reference sequence). The CDR3 loop is CASSLSFGETQYF. CDR3 sequence (DNA): TGTGCCAGCAGCTTGAGTTTCGGGGAGACCCAGTACTTC.

The V and J genes are TRBV2 and TRBJ1-2, with 7 bases fitting TRBD1. With 8 bases clipped from V and 8 bases from J, the junction kept 5 bases outside the gene matches. CDR3 length: 11 residues. CDR1 and CDR2 (germline): SNHLY, FYNNEI. CDR3 residues: CASGTEEGYTF. CDR3 bases: TGTGCCAGCGGGACAGAAGAGGGCTACACCTTC.

This clone was seen more than once but under ten times. The chain has TRBV25-1 and TRBJ1-2; D call uncertain. Germline CDR1 and CDR2: MGHDK and SYGVNS. V lost 9 bases and J 5 bases, leaving 16 bases between the germline ends. This CDR3 contains 13 residues. The CDR3 nucleotides read TGTGCCAGTACTCGGGAGGCCAATTATGGCTACACCTTC. Amino acid sequence: CASTREANYGYTF.

The table lists this clone with a few counts. The J gene is TRBJ2-7, the V gene TRBV21-1. TRBV21-1 is given as a pseudogene. The CDR3 contains 11 residues. The CDR3 sequence: CASTPCHEQYF. DNA for the CDR3: TGTGCCAGCACCCCCTGCCACGAGCAGTACTTC.

This clone was seen just once. The chain uses TRBV10-2 and TRBJ1-2; maybe TRBD1 (5 bases). The CDR3 spans 14 residues. The germline gives CDR1 WSHSY, CDR2 SAAADI. V lost 6 bases to trimming and J lost 0 bases, with 11 bases between them. CDR3: CASSAGTANYGYTF. Here the CDR3 DNA reads TGCGCCAGCAGCGCCGGGACCGCTAACTATGGCTACACCTTC.

This clone was observed a handful of times. The chain uses TRBV25-1 and TRBJ1-1; D call uncertain. The CDR3 consists of 12 residues. Germline lookup yields CDR1 MGHDK and CDR2 SYGVNS. The V end was cut by 6 bases, the J end by 5 bases, with 10 bases between. The CDR3 is CASRYQTTEAFF. The DNA of the CDR3 is TGTGCCAGCAGATACCAGACTACTGAAGCTTTCTTT.